The 28 T cell receptor beta chains listed next were all sequenced from one sample in a study of T-cell memory formation after mild COVID-19. TCRdb re-analysed the 5' RACE reads in MiXCR, keeping a single row per CDR3 protein. The table has fewer than 650,000 distinct CDR3 sequences, approximately 21% seen once; the top ten hold approximately 8.4%. Input material: PBMCs or a T cell subset sorted from them (not recorded which). The receptors come from an adult woman who had mild COVID-19 (a few samples of this study predate the infection). Cell type and time point are not known.

The chain is built from TRBV5-8 and TRBJ1-5, with D unclear. Germline CDR1 reads SGHTS; CDR2 reads YDEGEE. The CDR3 contains 13 residues. The V end was cut by 2 bases, the J end by 9 bases, with 12 bases between. The CDR3 here is CASSFTSAAPQHF. Here the CDR3 DNA reads TGTGCCAGCAGCTTCACCTCCGCCGCGCCCCAGCATTTT. The variable domain in full, with the rest retrieved from reference TRBV5-8 and TRBJ1-5, is EAGVTQSPTHLIKTRGQQATLRCSPISGHTSVYWYQQALGLGLQFLLWYDEGEERNRGNFPPRFSGRQFPNYSSELNVNALELEDSALYLCASSFTSAAPQHFGDGTRLSIL.

This clonotype has only a few counts. J is TRBJ1-1 and V is TRBV6-6; no firm D call. Trimming took 6 bases from V and 11 from J, leaving 16 bases between them. Per germline, CDR1 MNHNY and CDR2 SVGAGI (reference sequence). The CDR3 is 12 residues long. CDR3 sequence (DNA): TGTGCCAGCAGGACGGACGTCGGAGGGGCTTTCTTT. It codes for CASRTDVGGAFF.

The rearrangement links TRBV13 to TRBJ1-2; the D gene is possibly TRBD1 (5 bases). The CDR3 runs to 16 residues. V dropped 2 bases and J dropped 6 bases, with 19 bases sitting between them. Germline V gene data show CDR1 as PRHDT and CDR2 as FYEKMQ (reference sequence). CDR3 amino acids: CASSLPIQKGSHGYTF. The CDR3 region has the DNA TGTGCCAGCAGCTTACCGATACAGAAGGGGAGTCATGGCTACACCTTC.

This clonotype appeared a few times. V usage is TRBV12-3 or TRBV12-4 and J usage is TRBJ2-7; unclear D gene. V dropped 4 bases and J dropped 2 bases, with 9 bases sitting between them. CDR3 length: 13 residues. DNA of the CDR3: TGTGCCAGCAGTTCCCAAGGCACCTACGAGCAGTACTTC. Translated, it gives CASSSQGTYEQYF.

This clonotype has only a few counts. J is TRBJ1-1 and V is TRBV20-1; TRBD1 matches at 9 bases. V lost 3 bases, J lost 5 bases, and 7 bases stayed unmatched. CDR3 length equals 14 residues. Germline V lookup: CDR1 DFQATT, CDR2 SNEGSKA (reference sequence). CDR3 bases: TGCAGTGCTAGGAGGGACAGGGTACAAACTGAAGCTTTCTTT. This encodes CSARRDRVQTEAFF.

This clonotype was seen a handful of times. Written as DNA, the CDR3 is TGCAGTGCTAGAGACGGGACCCTCCGGGAGCAGTACTTC. It codes for CSARDGTLREQYF. V and J are TRBV20-1 and TRBJ2-7; TRBD1 or TRBD2 may be the D gene (5 bases each). Deletions cut 0 bases from V and 7 bases from J, with 13 bases between. The CDR3 is 13 residues long. The V gene's germline CDR1 is DFQATT and CDR2 SNEGSKA (reference sequence).

CDR3 nucleotides: TGTGCCAGCTCACCCGGACGTCGGAGGACTAGCGGGAGGGCCAAGATAGATACGCAGTATTTT. This translates into CASSPGRRRTSGRAKIDTQYF. The chain joins TRBV18 to TRBJ2-3; 15 bases line up with TRBD2. Germline CDR1 is KGHSH and CDR2 is LQKENI. V shed 3 bases, J shed 5 bases, and the junction held 18 bases outside the gene matches. The length of the CDR3 is 21 residues. Using reference TRBV18 and TRBJ2-3 for the parts outside the CDR3, the full variable domain is NAGVMQNPRHLVRRRGQEARLRCSPMKGHSHVYWYRQLPEEGLKFMVYLQKENIIDESGMPKERFSAEFPKEGPSILRIQQVVRGDSAAYFCASSPGRRRTSGRAKIDTQYFGPGTRLTVL.

The rearrangement uses TRBV5-1 and TRBJ1-1; TRBD1 might be the D (5 bases). CDR3 length: 13 amino acids. Trimming removed 4 bases at V and 6 bases at J, with 13 bases between. From germline, CDR1 is SGHRS and CDR2 YFSETQ. The CDR3 is CASSLRPGPEAFF. The CDR3 DNA is TGCGCCAGCAGCCTCCGACCGGGGCCTGAAGCTTTCTTT.

This clonotype was found a few times. The V and J genes are TRBV7-9 and TRBJ2-7; 7 nucleotides agree with TRBD1. Trimming removed 5 bases from V and 0 bases from J; junction bases left unmatched: 7. CDR3 length equals 15 residues. The germline CDR1 and CDR2 sequences are SEHNR and FQNEAQ (reference sequence). This chain's CDR3 is CASSKGQQYSYEQYF. Written as DNA, the CDR3 is TGTGCCAGCAGCAAGGGACAGCAGTACTCCTACGAGCAGTACTTC.

This clonotype was seen at least ten times. V usage is TRBV20-1 and J usage is TRBJ2-7; maybe TRBD2 (6 bases). This CDR3 has 12 amino acids. V was shortened by 5 bases and J by 0 bases, with 8 bases between the two germline ends. Germline CDR1 DFQATT, CDR2 SNEGSKA (reference sequence). The CDR3 sequence: CSASGSSYEQYF. The CDR3, as DNA: TGCAGTGCTTCCGGGAGCTCCTACGAGCAGTACTTC.

This clonotype was recorded a few times. The genes are TRBV5-5 and TRBJ1-2; 12 positions agree with TRBD1. Germline CDR1 and CDR2: SGHKS and YYEKEE (reference sequence). The CDR3 runs 18 residues. V shed 2 bases and J 2 bases; nucleotides not matched to a gene: 10. CDR3 in DNA: TGTGCCAGCAGCTTTATCGGGACAGGGGGCGCGTTCAACTATGGCTACACCTTC. Protein sequence: CASSFIGTGGAFNYGYTF.

The chain has TRBV27 and TRBJ1-1; D possibly corresponds to TRBD1 (6 bases). V shed 1 base and J shed 8 bases, with 11 bases lying between them. CDR3 size: 13 residues. Per germline, CDR1 MNHEY and CDR2 SMNVEV (reference sequence). This chain's CDR3 is CASSLWEGGEAFF. As DNA, the CDR3 is TGTGCCAGCAGTTTATGGGAGGGGGGGGAAGCTTTCTTT.

This clonotype was counted at least ten times. The chain combines TRBV6-5 with TRBJ2-3; 12 bases line up with TRBD2. Germline V gene data show CDR1 as MNHEY and CDR2 as SVGAGI. The trim removed 4 bases at V and 4 bases at J, leaving 3 bases unmatched. CDR3 length: 15 amino acids. CDR3 nucleotides: TGTGCCAGCAGTTCTCTAGCGGGAGGGCCAGATACGCAGTATTTT. Translation: CASSSLAGGPDTQYF.

CDR3 sequence (DNA): TGTGCCAGCAGCTTAGAGGCAGGGGGTTATCAGCCCCAGCATTTT. Translating gives CASSLEAGGYQPQHF. The V call is TRBV11-2, the J call TRBJ1-5; 7 nucleotides align to TRBD1. Germline CDR1 SGHAT, CDR2 FQNNGV. The CDR3 spans 15 residues. With V trimmed by 0 bases and J by 5 bases, 4 bases remained unmatched.

V is TRBV7-9 and J is TRBJ2-2; D is possibly TRBD1 or TRBD2 (5 bases each). CDR3 size: 17 residues. The germline V and J ends were trimmed by 1 base and 4 bases, with 16 bases remaining between them. Germline V CDR1 and CDR2: SEHNR, FQNEAQ (reference sequence). The CDR3 nucleotides read TGTGCCAGCAGCTTAGGCCTCGAGGGGATGAGCACCGGGGAGCTGTTTTTT. This sequence encodes CASSLGLEGMSTGELFF.

This clonotype occurred a few times. The chain joins TRBV9 to TRBJ2-7; 7 bases match TRBD2. Germline V gene sequence: CDR1 SGDLS, CDR2 YYNGEE. Trimming took 2 bases from V and 5 from J; bases not matched to a gene: 16. The CDR3 is 17 amino acids. CDR3 loop: CASSVDYGLGGMDEQYF. CDR3 in DNA: TGTGCCAGCAGCGTTGATTACGGACTGGGAGGGATGGACGAGCAGTACTTC.

This clonotype was recorded once. V is TRBV20-1 and J is TRBJ2-3; D not certain. CDR1 is DFQATT, CDR2 SNEGSKA, per germline (reference sequence). V lost 4 bases and J 1 base, leaving 12 bases between the germline ends. The CDR3 contains 14 residues. CDR3 loop: CSATRNGGTDTQYF. The CDR3 DNA follows: TGCAGTGCTACCCGGAATGGAGGCACAGATACGCAGTATTTT.

The V and J genes are TRBV5-1 and TRBJ2-7; 8 positions agree with TRBD1. With V trimmed by 3 bases and J by 4 bases, 9 bases remained unmatched. The germline CDR1 and CDR2 sequences are SGHRS and YFSETQ. The CDR3 spans 15 residues. The DNA for the CDR3 is TGCGCCAGCAGCTCCCCCGGGACAGGAGAGTACGAGCAGTACTTC. It yields the protein CASSSPGTGEYEQYF.

This clonotype was seen once. CDR3 nucleotide sequence: TGTGCCAGCAGTACCAGGGGTTCCTACAATGAGCAGTTCTTC. Amino acids: CASSTRGSYNEQFF. This chain joins TRBV2 and TRBJ2-1; the D gene is possibly TRBD1 (6 bases). This CDR3 is 14 amino acids long. The germline V and J ends were trimmed by 5 bases and 1 base, with 9 bases remaining between them. Germline loops: CDR1 SNHLY, CDR2 FYNNEI. The entire variable domain, with the rest obtained from reference TRBV2 and TRBJ2-1, is as follows: EPEVTQTPSHQVTQMGQEVILRCVPISNHLYFYWYRQILGQKVEFLVSFYNNEISEKSEIFDDQFSVERPDGSNFTLKIRSTKLEDSAMYFCASSTRGSYNEQFFGPGTRLTVL.

The rearrangement links TRBV11-2 to TRBJ2-3, with a tentative D call TRBD1 (6 bases). The ends were cut back, 5 bases at V and 6 bases at J, with 21 bases in the middle. The CDR3 is 16 residues long. Germline loops: CDR1 SGHAT, CDR2 FQNNGV. The CDR3 here is CASSAHPTGMGDTQYF. The CDR3, as DNA: TGTGCCAGCAGCGCTCACCCTACAGGGATGGGGGATACGCAGTATTTT.

The chain has TRBV18 and TRBJ1-5; D not certain. V dropped 1 base and J dropped 5 bases, with 24 bases sitting between them. Germline loops: CDR1 KGHSH, CDR2 LQKENI. The CDR3 is 19 residues long. In DNA form, the CDR3 reads TGTGCCAGCTCACCACGACCTGGGCGTGACAAAGTGGTCGATCAGCCCCAGCATTTT. Translated, it gives CASSPRPGRDKVVDQPQHF.

This clonotype appeared a few times. This chain links TRBV19 with TRBJ1-5; 9 bases map to TRBD1. Germline V lookup: CDR1 LNHDA, CDR2 SQIVND (reference sequence). Trimming at V came to 3 bases and at J to 4 bases, leaving 1 base not matched to a gene. The CDR3 is made up of 14 amino acids. CDR3 in amino acids: CASSMDRGNQPQHF. For the CDR3, the DNA is TGTGCCAGTAGTATGGACAGGGGAAATCAGCCCCAGCATTTT.

This clonotype has a handful of counts. The V and J genes are TRBV7-3 and TRBJ2-1; the match to TRBD2 covers 10 bases. The CDR3 is made up of 18 amino acids. Germline CDR1 reads SGHTA; CDR2 reads FQGTGA. V dropped 2 bases and J dropped 5; count of bases not matched to a gene: 12. The CDR3: CASSLYPSGSSMDNEQFF. The DNA for the CDR3 is TGTGCCAGCAGCTTATACCCTAGCGGGAGTTCGATGGACAATGAGCAGTTCTTC. Supplemented by reference TRBV7-3 and TRBJ2-1, the full variable domain reads GAGVSQTPSNKVTEKGKYVELRCDPISGHTALYWYRQSLGQGPEFLIYFQGTGAADDSGLPNDRFFAVRPEGSVSTLKIQRTERGDSAVYLCASSLYPSGSSMDNEQFFGPGTRLTVL.

Only a few counts were recorded for this clonotype. The chain has TRBV7-2 and TRBJ2-3; 8 nucleotides align to TRBD2. Germline V gene lookup returns CDR1 SGHTA and CDR2 FQGNSA. CDR3 length: 17 residues. V dropped 0 bases and J dropped 6; count of bases not matched to a gene: 11. The CDR3 DNA follows: TGTGCCAGCAGCTTAGCACCCTTAGGAGGCGGGAGGGATACGCAGTATTTT. This codes for CASSLAPLGGGRDTQYF.

This clonotype occurred many times. CDR3 amino acids: CASSSGGSNYGYTF. In DNA form, the CDR3 reads TGTGCCAGCAGCTCAGGCGGTTCTAACTATGGCTACACCTTC. The V call is TRBV5-5, the J call TRBJ1-2; no firm D call. The CDR3 extends over 14 amino acids. V lost 3 bases and J lost 0, with 9 bases in between. In germline, CDR1 is SGHKS, CDR2 YYEKEE (reference sequence).

This clonotype was detected only a few times. The chain combines TRBV12-3 or TRBV12-4 with TRBJ1-1; D unresolved. The CDR3 runs 13 residues. V lost 3 bases and J lost 2, with 7 bases in between. CDR3 DNA: TGTGCCAGCAGTTTTGCGCAAAACACTGAAGCTTTCTTT. Translation: CASSFAQNTEAFF.

As DNA, the CDR3 is TGTGCCAGCAGCTTAGATGGGTATGGGGCAGCCTATGGCTACACCTTC. As protein: CASSLDGYGAAYGYTF. This chain joins TRBV11-2 and TRBJ1-2; tentatively, D is TRBD1 (5 bases). The germline gives CDR1 SGHAT, CDR2 FQNNGV. This CDR3 has 16 residues. The V and J ends lost 0 bases and 4 bases respectively, with 15 bases between them. The whole variable domain, filled in from reference TRBV11-2 and TRBJ1-2, reads EAGVAQSPRYKIIEKRQSVAFWCNPISGHATLYWYQQILGQGPKLLIQFQNNGVVDDSQLPKDRFSAERLKGVDSTLKIQPAKLEDSAVYLCASSLDGYGAAYGYTFGSGTRLTVV.

V usage is TRBV6-2 or TRBV6-3 and J usage is TRBJ1-6; D unresolved. The CDR3 consists of 13 residues. CDR1 is MNHEY, CDR2 SVGEGT, per germline. Trimming shortened V by 0 bases and J by 7 bases, and 4 bases separated the two germline ends. CDR3 DNA: TGTGCCAGCAGTTACTCCGAGAATTCACCCCTCCACTTT. It encodes CASSYSENSPLHF.